The rows below give T cell receptor beta chains drawn from one sample of a study of regulatory dendritic cells for organ transplantation. No antigens are known for them. TCRdb keeps only in-frame clones here, not all; method: immunoSEQ multiplex PCR. This sample has about 5,400 clones, with about 70% found just once. What was sequenced was memory CD8+ T cells from blood cultured with regulatory dendritic cells. Source of these receptors: a human donor in good health. The CDR3 runs from the conserved cysteine through the conserved F or W. The D gene is left open where the match is weak. Some rows mark clone size as missing; the rest say once, few, many or name a class of expanded clone.

j_gene	d_gene	abundance	v_gene	CDR3nt	CDR3aa
TRBJ2-1	TRBD1	-	TRBV6-1	TGTGCCACTTGGGGGAACAGCATTCGGGACAGGGTGTTCTTC	CATWGNSIRDRVFF
TRBJ1-1	-	-	TRBV29-1	TGCAGCGTAGACCTCACTGAAGCTTTCTTT	CSVDLTEAFF
TRBJ2-3	-	-	TRBV11-1	TGTGCCAGCAGCGACTTCCGTTCGTTACCCTACACAGATACGCAGTATTTT	CASSDFRSLPYTDTQYF
TRBJ2-1	TRBD2	-	TRBV27	TGTGCCAGCAGTTCCAGTAGCGGGAGCCCCTACAATGAGCAGTTCTTC	CASSSSSGSPYNEQFF
TRBJ2-1	-	-	TRBV9	TGTGCCAGCAGCGTAGATTGGGCGGACAATGAGCAGTTCTTC	CASSVDWADNEQFF
TRBJ2-4	-	-	TRBV2	TGTGCCAGCAGTGAAGGCATTCAGTACTTC	CASSEGIQYF
TRBJ2-1	TRBD2	-	TRBV6-4	TGTGCCAGCAGTCCCCGGGGGGACGGATTCAATGAGCAGTTCTTC	CASSPRGDGFNEQFF
TRBJ2-3	-	-	TRBV23-1	TGCGCCAGCAGTCAACCCTACCTAACAGCCCTCACAGATACGCAGTATTTT	CASSQPYLTALTDTQYF
TRBJ2-7	TRBD2	-	TRBV4-2	TGTGCCAGCAGCCCCCAGGGACTAGCGAGCTACGAGCAGTACTTC	CASSPQGLASYEQYF
TRBJ2-7	TRBD1	-	TRBV7-2	TGTGCCAGCAGCGTCGGGACAGACTACGAGCAGTACTTC	CASSVGTDYEQYF
TRBJ2-5	-	-	TRBV20-1	TGCAGTGCTAGTTTCGTGGAGACCCAGTACTTC	CSASFVETQYF
TRBJ2-7	TRBD1	once	TRBV27	TGTGCCAGCAGTTTAGGTGGGACAGGCTACGAGCAGTACTTC	CASSLGGTGYEQYF
TRBJ2-7	-	-	TRBV20-1	TGCAGTGCTAGTTTGGGGTACGAGCAGTACTTC	CSASLGYEQYF
TRBJ2-3	-	-	TRBV25-1	TGTGCCAGCGAGACAGGCCCAGGTACGCAGTATTTT	CASETGPGTQYF
TRBJ1-1	-	-	TRBV30	TGTGCCTGGAGTAGGGCTTATGAATACACTGAAGCTTTCTTT	CAWSRAYEYTEAFF
TRBJ1-1	-	few	TRBV15	TGTGCCACCAGCATGGGGGTGGGGACTGAAGCTTTCTTT	CATSMGVGTEAFF
TRBJ1-2	-	few	TRBV4-1	TGCGCCAGCAGCCAAGATCCCCTCAACCACGGCTATGGCTACACCTTC	CASSQDPLNHGYGYTF
TRBJ2-3	-	-	TRBV6-4	TGTGCCAGCAGTGACTCCCCAGAGGGGACAGATACGCAGTATTTT	CASSDSPEGTDTQYF
TRBJ1-2	TRBD1	-	TRBV6-5	TGTGCCAGCAGCGAGACAGGGGGCTACTATGGCTACACCTTC	CASSETGGYYGYTF
TRBJ1-2	TRBD1	once	TRBV7-6	TGTGCCAGCAGCTTGGGCGAAGGGGGCTGGAATGGTGGCTACACCTTC	CASSLGEGGWNGGYTF
TRBJ2-2	TRBD1	-	TRBV13	TGTGCCAGCAGCGACCCGACAGGGGACATTAACACCGGGGAGCTGTTTTTT	CASSDPTGDINTGELFF
TRBJ1-1	-	-	TRBV28	TGTGCCAGCAGTTTCCCTACAGACACTGAAGCTTTCTTT	CASSFPTDTEAFF
TRBJ1-5	-	-	TRBV5-8	TGTGCCAGCAGAGGGCCTGGGTTAGTTAATCAGCCCCAGCATTTT	CASRGPGLVNQPQHF
TRBJ1-1	TRBD1	-	TRBV6-1	TGTGCCAGCAGTAGGGGGACAGGGGGTACTGAAGCTTTCTTT	CASSRGTGGTEAFF
TRBJ1-3	-	-	TRBV23-1	TGCGCCAGCAGTCAGAAGCTCGACAGCTCTGGAAACACCATATATTTT	CASSQKLDSSGNTIYF
TRBJ1-1	-	-	TRBV27	TGTGCCAGCAGTTCGGGGATGTTGGGGGGGGCTCTCGGTGCGTCTGCTGCTTTCTTT	CASSSGMLGGALGASAAFF
TRBJ2-7	-	once	TRBV27	TGTGCCAGCAGCCTTACCATATCGTACGAGCAGTACTTC	CASSLTISYEQYF
TRBJ2-1	TRBD2	few	TRBV2	TGTGCCAGCAGTGACAAGCGGGACTATGAGCAGTTCTTC	CASSDKRDYEQFF
TRBJ2-5	TRBD2	-	TRBV5-4	TGTGCCAGCAGCACGGATGTGGGACTAGCGGGGGCCCCAAGGGAGACCCAGTACTTC	CASSTDVGLAGAPRETQYF
TRBJ1-2	-	-	TRBV11-2	TGTGCCAGCAGCTTATTGGTGGGGGTTTTAGGGGGAAACGGCTACACCTTC	CASSLLVGVLGGNGYTF
TRBJ2-5	TRBD1	few	TRBV28	TGTGCCAGCAGTTTAGGAGGGGGGACGGGACAGGGGAGAAAGACCCAGTACTTC	CASSLGGGTGQGRKTQYF
TRBJ2-3	-	-	TRBV6-4	TGTGCCAGCAGTGACTCGAGTAGCTCAAGCACAGATACGCAGTATTTT	CASSDSSSSSTDTQYF
TRBJ2-2	-	once	TRBV4-3	TGCGCCAGCAGCCCGGCAAGCACCGGGGAGCTGTTTTTT	CASSPASTGELFF
TRBJ2-7	TRBD2	large	TRBV4-2	TGTGCCAGCTCCGGGGGGGGCGCCGAGCAGTACTTC	CASSGGGAEQYF
TRBJ2-1	-	-	TRBV7-9	TGTGCCAGCAGCCGGACTACGTTTTCCTACAATGAGCAGTTCTTC	CASSRTTFSYNEQFF
TRBJ1-2	TRBD1	-	TRBV5-5	TGTGCCAGCAGCTTGCGGGGACAGCGGCCGACCTTC	CASSLRGQRPTF
TRBJ1-2	-	-	TRBV19	TGTGCCAGTAACCCTGGGCCCGGGGCTCTCTATGGCTACACCTTC	CASNPGPGALYGYTF